The sequence of this T cell receptor beta chain was determined in a study of identical twins (dated by TCRdb to between 2015 and 2016). Broadly, across the study: TCR alpha and beta repertoires from monozygotic twins, unrelated adults of various ages and cord blood were deep-sequenced to test whether fetal clonotypes persist. Replicate twin experiments were performed at different times using different library preparation protocols to rule out contamination. The full study reports these points: Out-of-frame TCR alpha sharing in monozygotic twins was systematically underestimated by recombination models, whereas sharing between unrelated individuals was in agreement with the recombination models. Because the same donors could not be followed over many years, the conclusions relied on cross-sectional statistical analysis. Invariant T cells such as MAIT and iNKT could partly confound zero-insertion analyses, although diverse VJ usage argued against such confounding for most clonotypes. Abundant cord blood beta clonotypes had fewer insertions, young adult naive repertoires showed a similar but weaker trend, and memory repertoires showed no such trend. In beta out-of-frame sequences, excess twin sharing was weaker, because having fewer shared sequences lowered the signal-to-noise ratio. Out-of-frame TCR alpha sequences shared between twins showed an excess of low generation-probability sequences compared with coincidental sharing between unrelated individuals.

Every donor in the study was a healthy Caucasian. About this clonotype: The target of this receptor is not known. No clone much larger than this one lies a single base away; base qualities are absent.

Library generation was performed with 5' RACE. Instrument on record: Illumina HiSeq 2000. Template switching added a universal primer binding site, and the final cDNA carried a unique molecular identifier that allowed TCR cDNA molecules to be counted accurately. First-strand cDNA for TCR alpha and beta chains was synthesized from specific primers in the conserved constant-segment region. To control for contamination, every cDNA library carried two barcodes: a SMART-Mk sample barcode plus Illumina barcodes. TruSeq adapter sequences along with Illumina sample barcodes were introduced in two successive PCR steps. Sequencing of the TCR alpha and beta cDNA libraries was done on the Illumina HiSeq platform using custom primers. As for how the authors treated the data: Raw reads were processed with MiGEC to extract unique molecular identifiers, and MiXCR was used to determine CDR3 positions. Recombination models were inferred per individual with the repgenHMM and IGoR tools using an EM algorithm. Shared clonotypes were analyzed with the tcR package in R, and sharing was normalized by the product of cloneset sizes. To study raw recombination free of thymic and clonal selection effects, out-of-frame nonproductive sequences were analyzed. The raw public reads went through TCRdb reprocessing: fastp at Q25, MiXCR clone calling, in-frame beta chains kept. Entries are consolidated by CDR3 protein sequence, retaining the most common genes and DNA. In this record, the V and J calls reflect TCRdb's handling and not the investigators' own analysis. In this sample the table shows some 1,600,000 distinct CDR3 sequences, about 30% of which occur a single time. Of the sample, about 0.25% falls within the top ten clones.

The receptor comes from a newborn girl in good health. What was sequenced was cord blood.

This receptor carries the CDR3 CSVAPKSYNEQYF. The DNA reads as follows: TGCAGCGTTGCCCCAAAATCCTACAATGAGCAGTACTTC. Recombination connected TRBV29-1 to TRBJ2-1; confidence is insufficient to name the D gene. TRBJ2-7 explains the end of the DNA better; the J call may be wrong. From its cysteine to its phenylalanine, the CDR3 spans 13 amino acids. Here the CDR3 DNA is all that survives: 39 bases in frame from base 1. CDR1 and CDR2 (SQVTM, ANQGSEA) derive from the germline V gene.